A selection of T cell receptor beta chains follows, all from one sample in a study of T cells in narcolepsy. Generated by immunoSEQ multiplex PCR, the TCRdb table keeps only in-frame clones and is missing some. The sample shows over 25,000 clones, more than 75% of them seen only once. Sequencing used CD45RA- memory CD4+ T cells from PBMCs. Every receptor here comes from a human donor with narcolepsy. The CDR3 runs from the conserved cysteine through the conserved F or W. The D gene is left open where the match is weak. The size of a clone is reported for some rows only, either as once, few or many, or as a class for expanded clones.

length	D	size	V	J	CDR3	DNA
15	NA	NA	TRBV6-4	TRBJ2-3	CASSERGALTDTQYF	TGTGCCAGCAGTGAAAGGGGGGCACTCACAGATACGCAGTATTTT
15	TRBD1	once	TRBV5-6	TRBJ1-6	CASSSETGVSSPLHF	TGTGCCAGCAGCTCGGAGACAGGGGTGAGTTCACCCCTCCACTTT
17	NA	NA	TRBV11-3	TRBJ2-7	CASSLQHSTRFSYEQYF	TGTGCCAGCAGCTTGCAACATTCCACTCGCTTTTCCTACGAGCAGTACTTC
15	TRBD2	NA	TRBV5-1	TRBJ2-3	CASSPIGGGADTQYF	TGCGCCAGCAGCCCAATCGGCGGGGGGGCAGATACGCAGTATTTT
12	TRBD2	NA	TRBV11-2	TRBJ2-7	CASSRGGHEQYF	TGTGCCAGCAGTCGCGGGGGGCACGAGCAGTACTTC
15	NA	NA	TRBV19	TRBJ1-5	CASSMELYGNQPQHF	TGTGCCAGTAGTATGGAGCTTTACGGCAATCAGCCCCAGCATTTT
14	NA	NA	TRBV7-9	TRBJ1-6	CASSPGQRNSPLHF	TGTGCCAGCAGTCCAGGACAGAGGAATTCACCCCTCCACTTT
13	TRBD1	NA	TRBV30	TRBJ1-6	CAWSPGGNSPLHF	TGTGCCTGGAGTCCAGGGGGTAATTCACCCCTCCACTTT
14	NA	few	TRBV2	TRBJ1-1	CASSVGTTNTEAFF	TGTGCCAGCAGTGTAGGAACCACTAACACTGAAGCTTTCTTT
11	NA	NA	TRBV30	TRBJ2-7	CAWSVKYEQYF	TGTGCCTGGAGTGTAAAGTACGAGCAGTACTTC
16	NA	NA	TRBV7-2	TRBJ2-7	CAGIWGECYLSYEQYF	TGTGCCGGGATCTGGGGGGAATGCTACCTCTCCTACGAGCAGTACTTC
14	TRBD1	NA	TRBV9	TRBJ1-2	CASSLPLTGAGYTF	TGTGCCAGCAGCCTCCCTTTGACAGGGGCCGGGTACACCTTC
14	NA	few	TRBV7-6	TRBJ2-3	CASSRDRYTDTQYF	TGTGCCAGCAGCCGAGACAGGTATACAGATACGCAGTATTTT
16	TRBD2	NA	TRBV19	TRBJ2-1	CASSILAGGRYNEQFF	TGTGCCAGTAGTATCTTAGCGGGGGGGAGATACAATGAGCAGTTCTTC
14	NA	NA	TRBV18	TRBJ1-1	CASSPQGPNTEAFF	TGTGCCAGCTCACCCCAGGGACCGAACACTGAAGCTTTCTTT
15	TRBD1	NA	TRBV10-2	TRBJ1-6	CASSGTGKGNSPLHF	TGCGCCAGCAGTGGGACAGGGAAAGGAAATTCACCCCTCCACTTT
15	NA	NA	TRBV11-3	TRBJ2-2	CASSPPRQNTGELFF	TGTGCCAGCAGCCCCCCCCGGCAGAACACCGGGGAGCTGTTTTTT
13	TRBD1	NA	TRBV7-3	TRBJ1-1	CASSFDRGGEAFF	TGTGCCAGCAGCTTCGACAGGGGGGGTGAAGCTTTCTTT
12	NA	NA	TRBV5-4	TRBJ2-2	CASRARVGELFF	TGTGCCAGCAGGGCGCGGGTCGGGGAGCTGTTTTTT
16	NA	once	TRBV7-8	TRBJ2-2	CASSGMRVANTGELFF	TGTGCCAGCAGCGGCATGAGAGTAGCGAACACCGGGGAGCTGTTTTTT
15	NA	few	TRBV15	TRBJ2-7	CATSREPGPPYEQYF	TGTGCCACCAGCAGAGAACCGGGACCCCCCTACGAGCAGTACTTC
15	NA	few	TRBV5-1	TRBJ2-5	CASSLDSDPRETQYF	TGCGCCAGCAGCTTGGACAGTGATCCTCGGGAGACCCAGTACTTC
15	TRBD1	NA	TRBV6-6	TRBJ1-2	CASSYSAGGGYGYTF	TGTGCCAGCAGTTACTCTGCAGGGGGAGGCTATGGCTACACCTTC
17	NA	once	TRBV11-2	TRBJ1-1	CASRGAMQGQRNTEAFF	TGTGCCAGCAGAGGTGCTATGCAGGGGCAGAGAAACACTGAAGCTTTCTTT
15	TRBD1	NA	TRBV18	TRBJ2-7	CASSDLGGYQYEQYF	TGTGCCAGCTCGGATCTAGGGGGCTATCAGTACGAGCAGTACTTC
13	NA	NA	TRBV5-1	TRBJ1-1	CASHRERSTEAFF	TGCGCCAGCCACAGGGAAAGAAGCACTGAAGCTTTCTTT
15	TRBD1	NA	TRBV6-1	TRBJ2-3	CASSGRDRGVDTQYF	TGTGCCAGCAGTGGTAGGGACAGGGGGGTAGATACGCAGTATTTT
12	TRBD1	NA	TRBV30	TRBJ2-5	CASRQGRETQYF	TGTGCCTCACGACAGGGGCGGGAGACCCAGTACTTC
16	NA	NA	TRBV11-3	TRBJ2-2	CASSLEGAIITGELFF	TGTGCCAGCAGCTTAGAAGGGGCTATCATCACCGGGGAGCTGTTTTTT
17	NA	NA	TRBV21-1	TRBJ2-2	CASSKNNRDQSPGELFF	TGTGCCAGCAGCAAAAATAACCGGGACCAAAGTCCCGGGGAGCTGTTTTTT
16	NA	NA	TRBV7-3	TRBJ2-1	CASSVARTSHDNEQFF	TGTGCCAGCAGCGTGGCGAGGACTTCGCATGACAATGAGCAGTTCTTC
15	NA	NA	TRBV5-4	TRBJ2-7	CASSSDGGNGYEQYF	TGTGCCAGCAGCTCGGATGGGGGGAACGGCTACGAGCAGTACTTC
14	TRBD1	NA	TRBV2	TRBJ1-2	CASSRQGSEGGYTF	TGTGCCAGCAGTCGACAGGGGTCAGAGGGTGGCTACACCTTC
14	TRBD1	NA	TRBV5-1	TRBJ2-2	CASSPQGDTGELFF	TGCGCCAGCAGCCCACAGGGGGACACCGGGGAGCTGTTTTTT
14	TRBD1	NA	TRBV6-5	TRBJ1-1	CASSQDRGRTEAFF	TGTGCCAGCAGCCAAGACAGGGGGAGAACTGAAGCTTTCTTT
13	TRBD2	few	TRBV5-6	TRBJ2-7	CASSFGTNYEQYF	TGTGCCAGCAGCTTCGGGACTAACTACGAGCAGTACTTC
15	NA	NA	TRBV6-5	TRBJ2-6	CASSLQGTGANVLTF	TGTGCCAGCAGCCTACAGGGTACTGGGGCCAACGTCCTGACTTTC
17	TRBD1	NA	TRBV7-8	TRBJ2-2	CASSLNLGQGAPGELFF	TGTGCCAGCAGTTTAAATCTGGGACAGGGGGCTCCCGGGGAGCTGTTTTTT
12	NA	NA	TRBV30	TRBJ1-1	CAWSRGGMRAFF	TGTGCCTGGAGTCGGGGGGGTATGCGAGCTTTCTTT
13	NA	NA	TRBV5-1	TRBJ1-1	CASSATVEEPAFF	TGCGCCAGCAGCGCCACCGTCGAGGAACCAGCTTTCTTT
13	NA	NA	TRBV27	TRBJ2-5	CASSLSGEKTQYF	TGTGCCAGCAGTTTATCCGGGGAAAAGACCCAGTACTTC
12	NA	few	TRBV29-1	TRBJ2-7	CSVEGTSYEQYF	TGCAGCGTTGAAGGGACATCCTACGAGCAGTACTTC
12	NA	NA	TRBV7-2	TRBJ1-6	CASSLRFSPLHF	TGTGCCAGCAGCCTAAGATTTTCACCCCTCCACTTT
18	NA	NA	TRBV5-1	TRBJ2-7	CASSLADWKRGTGYEQYF	TGCGCCAGCAGCTTGGCCGATTGGAAGCGCGGTACGGGGTACGAGCAGTACTTC
15	NA	NA	TRBV19	TRBJ2-3	CASSNRGGWGDTQYF	TGTGCCAGTAGTAATCGTGGGGGCTGGGGAGATACGCAGTATTTT
18	TRBD2	NA	TRBV14	TRBJ2-4	CASSLRTSGVQAKNIQYF	TGTGCCAGCAGCCTTAGGACTAGCGGGGTTCAAGCCAAAAACATTCAGTACTTC
13	NA	NA	TRBV30	TRBJ1-4	CAWRTQGNEKLFF	TGTGCCTGGAGAACACAGGGAAATGAAAAACTGTTTTTT
13	NA	once	TRBV7-9	TRBJ2-1	CASSLAETVEEFF	TGTGCCAGCAGCTTAGCGGAGACGGTGGAAGAGTTCTTC
18	NA	NA	TRBV11-2	TRBJ1-5	CASSLDLLGLGSNQPQHF	TGTGCCAGCAGCTTAGATTTGCTGGGTCTGGGGTCGAATCAGCCCCAGCATTTT
15	NA	NA	TRBV15	TRBJ2-7	CATSREPGPPYEQYF	TGTGCCACCAGCAGAGAACCGGGACCCCCCTACGAGCAGTACTTC